The 17 T cell receptor beta chains reported below all come from one sample, sequenced in a study of blood T cell repertoires in COVID-19. The method was immunoSEQ multiplex PCR; TCRdb's version includes in-frame clones alone and lacks a portion of them. The table shows some 170,000 clones, with roughly 76% occurring only once. Sequencing input: peripheral blood. The receptors were sampled from a woman in her forties or fifties with active or convalescent COVID-19.

The rearrangement links TRBV5-1 to TRBJ2-6; 7 bases are a match to TRBD1. There are 17 residues in the CDR3. Trimming at V came to 3 bases and at J to 0 bases, leaving 6 bases not matched to a gene. Germline loops: CDR1 SGHRS, CDR2 YFSETQ. This chain's CDR3 is CASSSGTAISGANVLTF. DNA of the CDR3: TGCGCCAGCAGCTCCGGGACAGCGATCTCTGGGGCCAACGTCCTGACTTTC. The variable domain in full, completed from reference TRBV5-1 and TRBJ2-6, reads KAGVTQTPRYLIKTRGQQVTLSCSPISGHRSVSWYQQTPGQGLQFLFEYFSETQRNKGNFPGRFSGRQFSNSRSEMNVSTLELGDSALYLCASSSGTAISGANVLTFGAGSRLTVL.

The chain recombines TRBV28 with TRBJ1-2, with D unresolved. This CDR3 region has 11 residues. Trimming shortened V by 6 bases and J by 1 base, and 3 bases separated the two germline ends. CDR1 is MDHEN, CDR2 SYDVKM, per germline. CDR3 region: CASSGNYGYTF. DNA of the CDR3: TGTGCCAGCAGCGGTAACTATGGCTACACCTTC.

The V gene is TRBV7-3, the J gene TRBJ1-6; a possible D gene is TRBD1 (5 bases). The CDR3 sequence is 15 residues long. Germline V CDR1 and CDR2: SGHTA, FQGTGA. Trimming pared 2 bases from V and 4 bases from J, leaving 9 bases between. CDR3 protein: CASSLVPGYNSPLHF. DNA of the CDR3: TGTGCCAGCAGCTTAGTTCCAGGGTATAATTCACCCCTCCACTTT.

V usage is TRBV28 and J usage is TRBJ2-7; 8 bases are a match to TRBD2. V trimming: 6 bases; J trimming: 1 base; junction bases outside the gene matches: 11. The CDR3 contains 16 residues. The germline CDR1 and CDR2 sequences are MDHEN and SYDVKM. The CDR3 bases are TGTGCCAGCAGCTCGGCGGCGACTAGCGTTTCCTACGAGCAGTACTTC. Translating it yields CASSSAATSVSYEQYF. The variable domain in full, completed from reference TRBV28 and TRBJ2-7, reads DVKVTQSSRYLVKRTGEKVFLECVQDMDHENMFWYRQDPGLGLRLIYFSYDVKMKEKGDIPEGYSVSREKKERFSLILESASTNQTSMYLCASSSAATSVSYEQYFGPGTRLTVT.

The chain couples TRBV20-1 to TRBJ2-5; the match to TRBD1 covers 10 bases. The CDR3 extends over 15 amino acids. Trimming cost V 3 bases and J 4 bases; bases outside gene matches: 8. Germline V gives CDR1 DFQATT, CDR2 SNEGSKA (reference sequence). CDR3 DNA: TGCAGTGCTAGTAGACCGGGACAGGGGACAGAGACCCAGTACTTC. Translating gives CSASRPGQGTETQYF.

A word on this clone: Other DNA variants within this sample encode the same CDR3. This sequence joins TRBV11-2 and TRBJ1-4; D ambiguous. In germline, CDR1 is SGHAT, CDR2 FQNNGV. The germline V and J ends were trimmed by 1 base and 7 bases, with 10 bases remaining between them. The CDR3 has 14 residues. The CDR3 coding sequence is TGTGCCAGCAGCTTAGCGGGCGGAGGTGAAAAACTGTTTTTT. Translating gives CASSLAGGGEKLFF.

The chain links TRBV6-5 to TRBJ2-1; 14 positions agree with TRBD2. Unmatched junction bases numbered 1, after V lost 0 bases and J lost 6 bases. Germline V gene data show CDR1 as MNHEY and CDR2 as SVGAGI. The CDR3 spans 16 residues. CDR3 nucleotide sequence: TGTGCCAGCAGTTACTCGACTAGCGGGGGGGCCAATGAGCAGTTCTTC. Protein product: CASSYSTSGGANEQFF.

V usage is TRBV9 and J usage is TRBJ1-2; D is ambiguous. Germline V gene sequence: CDR1 SGDLS, CDR2 YYNGEE. V was shortened by 0 bases and J by 5 bases, with 8 bases between the two germline ends. This CDR3 spans 13 amino acids. The CDR3 DNA is TGTGCCAGCAGCGTAGATACAGAGTATGGCTACACCTTC. This codes for CASSVDTEYGYTF.

The rearrangement joins TRBV12-5 to TRBJ1-2; D is perhaps TRBD1 (5 bases). The V end was cut by 5 bases, the J end by 2 bases, with 12 bases between. CDR1 and CDR2 (germline): LGHNT, FRNRAP. The CDR3 sequence is 14 residues long. In DNA form, the CDR3 reads TGTGCTAGTGGTGCGACCCGGGGGAACTATGGCTACACCTTC. Residues: CASGATRGNYGYTF. Supplemented by reference TRBV12-5 and TRBJ1-2, the full variable domain reads DARVTQTPRHKVTEMGQEVTMRCQPILGHNTVFWYRQTMMQGLELLAYFRNRAPLDDSGMPKDRFSAEMPDATLATLKIQPSEPRDSAVYFCASGATRGNYGYTFGSGTRLTVV.

The V gene is TRBV6-2 or TRBV6-3, the J gene TRBJ2-5; D is unresolved. Between the trimmed V and J ends, which lost 4 bases and 5 bases, there was a span of 11 bases. This CDR3 has 13 amino acids. Germline V lookup: CDR1 MNHEY, CDR2 SVGEGT. The CDR3 protein is CASSSSLEETQYF. The CDR3 nucleotides read TGTGCCAGCAGTTCCTCCCTTGAGGAGACCCAGTACTTC.

The chain is built from TRBV20-1 and TRBJ2-7; TRBD1 is a possible D gene (6 bases). Germline V CDR1 and CDR2: DFQATT, SNEGSKA (reference sequence). The CDR3 extends over 17 amino acids. V gave up 3 bases and J gave up 5 bases, with 26 bases separating them. The CDR3 coding sequence is TGCAGTGCTAGTTTGTGGGGCATTGGGGGCAGGGAGCACGAGCAGTACTTC. This sequence encodes CSASLWGIGGREHEQYF.

The genes are TRBV30 and TRBJ1-1; D is ambiguous. The V gene's germline CDR1 is GTSNPN and CDR2 SVGIG (reference sequence). V dropped 4 bases and J dropped 7 bases, with 13 bases sitting between them. This CDR3 spans 12 amino acids. CDR3 sequence reads: CAWKWGADEAFF. The DNA of the CDR3 is TGTGCCTGGAAATGGGGAGCGGATGAAGCTTTCTTT.

This clone was counted only a few times. The V call is TRBV24-1, the J call TRBJ1-1; 11 nucleotides match TRBD1. The germline V gene has CDR1 KGHDR and CDR2 SFDVKD. This CDR3 is 14 amino acids long. Trimming removed 3 bases from V and 10 bases from J; junction bases left unmatched: 6. The chain's CDR3 is CATSDAGTGGGAFF. CDR3 DNA sequence: TGTGCCACCAGTGATGCCGGGACAGGGGGGGGAGCTTTCTTT.

This chain links TRBV19 with TRBJ1-5; 8 bases fit TRBD1. This CDR3 has 16 residues. The ends lost 7 bases at V and 1 base at J; junction bases unmatched: 9. The V gene's germline CDR1 is LNHDA and CDR2 SQIVND (reference sequence). The CDR3 protein is CASNEGRGRSNQPQHF. CDR3 bases: TGTGCCAGTAATGAGGGCAGGGGGCGAAGCAATCAGCCCCAGCATTTT.

This clone was recorded a few times. The CDR3 bases are TGTGCCAGCAGTTACTCGAGCTCTGGAAACACCATATATTTT. This codes for CASSYSSSGNTIYF. The rearrangement uses TRBV6-6 and TRBJ1-3; no clear D gene. Germline V lookup: CDR1 MNHNY, CDR2 SVGAGI (reference sequence). The CDR3 is made up of 14 amino acids. V was shortened by 0 bases and J by 0 bases, with 3 bases between the two germline ends.

The table lists this clone with a count of one. V and J are TRBV15 and TRBJ1-2; TRBD1 might be the D (6 bases). The CDR3 consists of 13 residues. Trimming cost V 3 bases and J 3 bases, with 8 bases left between them. The germline V gene has CDR1 LNHNV and CDR2 YYDKDF (reference sequence). CDR3 DNA: TGTGCCACCAGCAGGGACAGTCACTATGGCTACACCTTC. Protein sequence: CATSRDSHYGYTF.

The V and J genes are TRBV9 and TRBJ2-2, with TRBD2 matching 7 bases. Germline assignment: CDR1 SGDLS and CDR2 YYNGEE. Germline trimming cut 1 base from V and 5 bases from J; bases unmatched to any gene: 2. The CDR3 spans 14 residues. CDR3 DNA: TGTGCCAGCAGCGTATTGGGGGGGACCGGGGAGCTGTTTTTT. It yields the protein CASSVLGGTGELFF.